This T cell receptor (beta chain) was captured by sequencing in a study of blood T cells in healthy people across ages (dated by TCRdb to the mid-2010s). With regard to the full study: Template switching captured roughly one uniquely barcoded TCR beta cDNA molecule per two T cells in model experiments. Age-related changes in TCR beta repertoire diversity were measured in the study by deep sequencing normalized with unique cDNA molecular identifiers. The donors were divided into four age groups: young (average roughly 17 years), middle-aged (almost 40), aged (62) and long-lived (82). To avoid experimental bias, donors of different ages were distributed randomly across sequencing lanes. For two donors (one aged 18 to 30 and one aged 80 or older), the study analyzed two additional independent replicas of 1 million unique cDNA reads from the same blood draw. The research as a whole found: Since profiling was done on bulk unsorted PBMCs, naive and antigen-experienced compartments could not be conclusively compared. Compared with the aged group, the long-lived group had more naive CD4+ T cells, fewer expanded clones and increased TCR diversity, suggesting age selection. The percentage of naive T cells measured by flow cytometry correlated strongly with observed TCR beta diversity. The CMV infection status of donors was not known, potentially confounding age-related changes in expanded clonotypes. Observed TCR beta diversity per million T cells fell roughly linearly with age, and a significant reduction was already apparent by age approximately 40. Estimates of total diversity from one million sequenced T cells were regarded as lower bounds and underestimates.

The donors were some 39 Caucasian individuals from Russia, aged roughly 6 to 90 years, who were systemically healthy. Each donor gave approximately 10 milliliters of peripheral blood, collected into EDTA-treated Vacutainer tubes. Ficoll-Paque density-gradient centrifugation was used to isolate PBMCs, with at least 6.5 million per sample. Total RNA was extracted from PBMCs with Trizol reagent, with at least 5 micrograms obtained per sample. For every donor, an aliquot of PBMCs went through flow cytometry to measure the percentages of naive CD45RAhigh/CD27high T cells. CDR1 and CDR2 are read off the germline V gene (reference sequence) as DFQATT and SNEGSKA. From its cysteine to its phenylalanine, the CDR3 spans 14 amino acids. Only CDR3 DNA is held: 42 bases, read in frame from base 1. The V end loses 0 bases and the J end loses 1 base, and a stretch of 6 bases separates them. Libraries came from 5' RACE. Sequencing took place on an Illumina HiSeq 2500. A second about 6 to 11 cycle PCR used a sample-barcoded 5' primer and a J-beta primer mix. A unique molecular identifier was introduced onto each TCR beta cDNA molecule by a template-switch 5' adaptor carrying 12 random nucleotides. Each sample yielded at least 2.5 million CDR3-containing paired-end reads. All of the RNA was converted into first-strand cDNA using the Mint cDNA synthesis kit, with a TRBC-specific oligonucleotide serving as the primer. After uracil-DNA glycosylase treatment, a first 18-cycle PCR used universal primers M1SS and BC2_uni_R on all cDNA. Under the source paper's analysis protocol: Normalization of each sample was performed by random selection of 1 million high-quality reads, each carrying a distinct molecular identifier. Instead of being binned into consensus sequences, reads with shared molecular identifiers were discarded. MiTCR, with a Q25 quality threshold and the strictest error-elimination algorithm, was used for CDR3 identification, clonotype clustering and error correction. A nonparametric unseen species model with Euler transformation was used to estimate lower-bound total TCR beta diversity. Using fastp at Q25 and MiXCR, TCRdb reprocessed the public reads and kept productive beta chains. Rows merge per CDR3 protein into single entries with the most common DNA and genes. These V and J calls originate from TCRdb's pipeline instead of the authors' own analysis. The sample has about 750,000 distinct CDR3 sequences on record, about 53% of them singletons. 40% to 50% of the sample rests with the top ten.

Regarding this clonotype: What antigen it recognizes has not been identified. No clone much larger than this one lies a single base away; base qualities are absent.

The chain links TRBV20-1 with TRBJ2-2, with the D gene uncertain. The origin of this receptor is a man older than 75 in good health. Material: blood. The CDR3 region has the sequence CSARDLVNTGELFF. The nucleotide sequence is TGCAGTGCTAGAGATCTGGTGAACACCGGGGAGCTGTTTTTT.